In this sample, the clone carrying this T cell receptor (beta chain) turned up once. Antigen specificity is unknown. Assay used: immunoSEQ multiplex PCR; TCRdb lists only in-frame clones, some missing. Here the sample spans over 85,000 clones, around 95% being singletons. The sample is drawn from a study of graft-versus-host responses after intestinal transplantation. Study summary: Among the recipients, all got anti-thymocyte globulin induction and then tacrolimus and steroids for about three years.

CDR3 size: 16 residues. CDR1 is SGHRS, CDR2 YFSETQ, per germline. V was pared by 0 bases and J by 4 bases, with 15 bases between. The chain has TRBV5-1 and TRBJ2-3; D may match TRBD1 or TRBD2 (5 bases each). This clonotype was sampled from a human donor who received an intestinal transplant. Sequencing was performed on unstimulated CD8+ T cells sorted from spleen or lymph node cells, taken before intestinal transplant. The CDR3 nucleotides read TGCGCCAGCAGCTTGGCGGGGCTCCCCACCCCAGATACGCAGTATTTT. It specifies CASSLAGLPTPDTQYF. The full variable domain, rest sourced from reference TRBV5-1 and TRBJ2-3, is KAGVTQTPRYLIKTRGQQVTLSCSPISGHRSVSWYQQTPGQGLQFLFEYFSETQRNKGNFPGRFSGRQFSNSRSEMNVSTLELGDSALYLCASSLAGLPTPDTQYFGPGTRLTVL.